Below, one T cell receptor (beta chain) is given with its context. It has no known antigen specificity. Per-base qualities were not stored, and no clone one base away is much larger. This specimen belongs to a study of post-analysis software for immune sequencing data (dated by TCRdb to about 2015). Some background on the complete study: Relapsing-remitting, secondary progressive and progressive-relapsing multiple sclerosis were recorded as disease courses, and subtype annotation was lacking for some patients. Patient repertoires were compared against roughly 12 previously published healthy control repertoires from donors aged about 6 to 27 years. A subset of samples was prepared in parallel using single-end sample barcoding, then pooled and co-amplified after Illumina adapter ligation. General study outcomes and caveats: Direct clustering with F measure showed strong co-clustering of samples prepared in the same batch, prompting a batch-effect correction. The control group was slightly older than the multiple sclerosis patient group. Compared with controls, multiple sclerosis patients had significantly lower normalized Chao1 diversity, a finding suggesting substantial peripheral T-cell clonal expansion. Patients showed significantly higher frequencies than controls for a handful of TRBV segments, among them TRBV5-6, TRBV5-1 and TRBV20-1.

TCR beta repertoires were profiled from peripheral blood of 10 to 15 young patients with multiple sclerosis to demonstrate the VDJtools post-analysis software. The multiple sclerosis patients were children and adolescents ranging in age from 6 to 15 years. V drops 6 bases and J drops 4 bases, leaving 10 bases in between. From cysteine to phenylalanine, the CDR3 is 12 amino acids long. Of the read, only the CDR3 DNA is kept; its 36 bases are in frame from base 1. The protocol used for the library was PCR. The sequencer listed for this sample is Illumina HiSeq 2500. To reduce PCR and sequencing biases, unique molecular identifiers were built into the TCR beta cDNA libraries. Approximately 500,000 cDNA molecules were obtained per 1 to 10 million input T cells, so each molecule approximated one T cell. The patient libraries were prepared and sequenced with the same protocol used for the earlier healthy control dataset. Within a given batch, samples were prepared together, multiplexed and sequenced on the same HiSeq lane. Turning to the authors' computational methods: Raw barcoded reads were processed with MIGEC, discarding single-read molecular identifier groups before consensus assembly and CDR3 extraction. Clonotype tables were post-analysed with VDJtools, normalizing diversity by down-sampling all datasets to the smallest sample size. In repertoire overlap clustering, CDR3 amino acid sequences, but not nucleotide sequences, were matched to correct batch-related cross-sample contamination. TCRdb reprocessing: public reads trimmed at Q25 with fastp, clones called with MiXCR, in-frame beta chains kept. Every entry covers one CDR3 protein and lists the most common genes and DNA from its rows. TCRdb assigned the V and J calls; the authors' analysis was not used. Recorded for this sample are about 760,000 distinct CDR3 sequences; 25% to 30% of them occurred a single time. The leading ten clones occupy around 0.56% of the sample.

Sequencing was done on a sample of blood. This TCR derives from a girl between 5 and 17 years old with multiple sclerosis. The rearrangement joined TRBV12-3 or TRBV12-4 to TRBJ2-7; the D gene is possibly TRBD1, with 5 bases matching. The CDR3 reads CASRIDRYEQYF. DNA sequence: TGTGCCAGCAGAATCGACAGATACGAGCAGTACTTC.